This is a list of T cell receptor beta chains from one sample in a study of technical replicates of blood from a handful of donors. The data were produced by immunoSEQ multiplex PCR, yet TCRdb's version contains in-frame clones alone and is incomplete. The profile shows fewer than 75,000 clones, roughly 90% of them singletons. The sequenced sample consisted of PBMCs. Receptors originate from a human donor in good health. Some clones in this sample may be carry-over from other donors' samples. Each CDR3 is given with its conserved first and last residue. D genes are given only for firm matches. The size entry is marked missing in some rows and otherwise reads once, few, many or a size class.

CDR3,J,size,D,V
CASSLEQGGNYGYTF,TRBJ1-2,-,TRBD1,TRBV11-2
CASSLTADRGREQYF,TRBJ2-7,-,TRBD1,TRBV5-4
CASTSRGFKLFF,TRBJ1-4,-,-,TRBV6-6
CASSQESSGRAIGETQYF,TRBJ2-5,-,TRBD2,TRBV4-1
CASSLAPRQGAGNTIYF,TRBJ1-3,-,TRBD1,TRBV5-1
CASSQRGTGVPFTGELFF,TRBJ2-2,-,TRBD1,TRBV7-8
CASRTGTLANTGELFF,TRBJ2-2,once,-,TRBV4-1
CASSWGTPHSDTQYF,TRBJ2-3,-,-,TRBV5-5
CASRYRDRGETQYF,TRBJ2-5,-,TRBD1,TRBV13
CASSDPAVQFF,TRBJ2-1,-,-,TRBV10-2
CASSLGGPLSYEQYF,TRBJ2-7,-,-,TRBV7-6
CASSYNGNQPQHF,TRBJ1-5,-,-,TRBV6-6
CASSQPGLAGYSSYEQYF,TRBJ2-7,-,TRBD2,TRBV4-1
CASSLAAGGTYEQYF,TRBJ2-7,-,TRBD2,TRBV7-9
CASSGGVRNTQYF,TRBJ2-3,-,-,TRBV2
CATQAGEIRSGANVLTF,TRBJ2-6,-,-,TRBV10-2
CASKQGFYSNQPQHF,TRBJ1-5,-,-,TRBV6-5
CASSLGQGIVSGYTF,TRBJ1-2,-,TRBD1,TRBV28
CASRETGGGWNGYTF,TRBJ1-2,-,TRBD1,TRBV19
CASSLDWEYEQYF,TRBJ2-7,-,-,TRBV7-9
CAWRRVYGYTF,TRBJ1-2,-,-,TRBV30
CASSSEQGASGNTIYF,TRBJ1-3,medium-sized,TRBD1,TRBV7-6
CASSPDFTYELYF,TRBJ2-7,-,-,TRBV7-2
CASSQGTGVMYEQYF,TRBJ2-7,-,TRBD1,TRBV4-1
CASSRSGTNYEQYF,TRBJ2-7,-,-,TRBV6-1
CASSDSAGGGLNEQFF,TRBJ2-1,-,TRBD2,TRBV6-4
CASSSGQGTTYEQYF,TRBJ2-7,once,TRBD1,TRBV7-2
CASSSGTSGDEQFF,TRBJ2-1,-,TRBD2,TRBV5-1
CASSPTTNTEAFF,TRBJ1-1,-,-,TRBV5-8
CASSPGGLGTEAFF,TRBJ1-1,-,-,TRBV9
CASSLDPGGYMNTEAFF,TRBJ1-1,-,-,TRBV11-2
CSASVRDTQYF,TRBJ2-3,-,-,TRBV20-1
CASSEALRGEARGF,TRBJ1-2,-,-,TRBV2
CASSPDRASGNTIYF,TRBJ1-3,-,TRBD1,TRBV7-6
CASSVVLAGGRSGETQYF,TRBJ2-5,-,TRBD2,TRBV9
CASSPSLDSYGYTF,TRBJ1-2,once,-,TRBV18
CASSHSGGTRLETQYF,TRBJ2-5,-,TRBD2,TRBV28
CASSLGQGGSNEQFF,TRBJ2-1,-,TRBD1,TRBV6-4
CASSEGRIYGYTF,TRBJ1-2,-,-,TRBV2
CASSPDRGSANEKLFF,TRBJ1-4,-,TRBD1,TRBV7-9
CASSLVTSGYNEQFF,TRBJ2-1,-,TRBD2,TRBV5-8
CASSPQQSHGYTF,TRBJ1-2,-,-,TRBV7-9
CASSHRFHTDTQYF,TRBJ2-3,-,-,TRBV5-6
CASSKAWRSGTNVLTF,TRBJ2-6,once,-,TRBV21-1
CASSSGAFTGTEQYF,TRBJ2-7,-,-,TRBV7-2
CASSYSRESPLHF,TRBJ1-6,few,-,TRBV6-5
CASSQGVVGLAGGDTQYF,TRBJ2-3,-,TRBD2,TRBV4-2
CASSLVAGGWNEQFF,TRBJ2-1,-,TRBD2,TRBV7-2
CASSSDSITDTQYF,TRBJ2-3,once,-,TRBV5-1
CAISDRGDNEQFF,TRBJ2-1,-,-,TRBV10-3
CSGQATNTEAFF,TRBJ1-1,-,-,TRBV29-1